This TCR beta chain was captured in a study of T-cell reconstitution after alpha-beta-depleted transplantation in children. TCRbeta library preparation incorporated unique molecular identifiers. In TCRdb, the PCR reads were re-called with MiXCR into one record per CDR3 protein. The sample has a few hundred thousand distinct CDR3 sequences, 9% to 12% seen once. The CDR3 totals 17 residues. Germline V gene data show CDR1 as LNHDA and CDR2 as SQIVND (reference sequence). V dropped 1 base and J dropped 6; count of bases not matched to a gene: 10. Here the sequenced sample was PBMCs from the stem cell graft donor, taken from the stem cell graft. This receptor was obtained from a human donor who donated a stem cell graft to a child with acute lymphoblastic leukemia. V gene TRBV19 combines with J gene TRBJ2-1, with 9 nucleotides matching TRBD2. As DNA, the CDR3 is TGTGCCAGTAGTATAGTCGGGGGACTAGCTAGTGGCAATGAGCAGTTCTTC. This translates into CASSIVGGLASGNEQFF.